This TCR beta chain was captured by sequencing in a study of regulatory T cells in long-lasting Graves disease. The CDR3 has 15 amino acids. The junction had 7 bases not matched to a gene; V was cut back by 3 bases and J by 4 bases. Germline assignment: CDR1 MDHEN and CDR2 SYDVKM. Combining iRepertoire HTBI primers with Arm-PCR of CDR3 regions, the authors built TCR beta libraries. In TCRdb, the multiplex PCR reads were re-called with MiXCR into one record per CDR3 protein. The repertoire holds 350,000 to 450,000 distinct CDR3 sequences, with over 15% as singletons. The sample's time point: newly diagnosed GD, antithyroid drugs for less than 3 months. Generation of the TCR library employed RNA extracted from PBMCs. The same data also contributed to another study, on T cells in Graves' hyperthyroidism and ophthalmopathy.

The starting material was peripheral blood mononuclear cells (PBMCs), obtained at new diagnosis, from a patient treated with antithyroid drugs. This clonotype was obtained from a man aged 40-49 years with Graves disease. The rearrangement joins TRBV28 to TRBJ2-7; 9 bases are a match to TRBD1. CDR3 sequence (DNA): TGTGCCAGCAGTTTGGGGGACAGGGCAAGGTACGAGCAGTACTTC. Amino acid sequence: CASSLGDRARYEQYF.